This T cell receptor beta chain was sequenced during a study of shared clonotypes between healthy human individuals. The CDR3 is 14 amino acids. After removal of 4 bases from V and 4 bases from J, the junction contained 4 bases not matched to a gene. Germline V lookup: CDR1 SQVTM, CDR2 ANQGSEA. This clone was observed a single time. Its specificity is not known. Each cell subset's genomic DNA was divided evenly among several immunoSEQ plates. With ten immunoSEQ deep assay plates, unsorted PBMC DNA underwent sequencing. The data were produced by immunoSEQ multiplex PCR, yet TCRdb's version contains in-frame clones alone and is incomplete. The sample consists of about 510,000 clones, 79% of them appearing once. Findings of the study overall: Sampling was confined to blood; repertoires within tissues likely differ.

Source material: PBMCs. The J gene is TRBJ2-5, the V gene TRBV29-1; 12 bases align to TRBD1. The source is a woman in her thirties or forties in good health. Some clones in this sample may be carry-over from other donors' samples. CDR3 bases: TGCAGCGTTGGGGGACAGGGGGCGCGAGAGACCCAGTACTTC. Its protein product is CSVGGQGARETQYF.